A single sample gave rise to the 14 T cell receptor beta chains below, sequenced in a study of blood T cell repertoires in COVID-19. Sequenced by immunoSEQ multiplex PCR; TCRdb stores in-frame clones only, minus some. The table records 230,000 or so clones, more than 70% of them present only once. Sequencing input: peripheral blood. The source of these receptors is a middle-aged man with active or convalescent COVID-19.

This clone was seen just once. This chain links TRBV5-1 with TRBJ1-3; D is perhaps TRBD1 (6 bases). V gave up 4 bases and J gave up 4 bases, with 12 bases separating them. Germline V gene data show CDR1 as SGHRS and CDR2 as YFSETQ. This CDR3 contains 14 residues. In DNA, the CDR3 is TGCGCCAGCAGCCACGACGACAGGGGAAACACCATATATTTT. Protein: CASSHDDRGNTIYF. Full variable domain (remainder filled in from reference TRBV5-1 and TRBJ1-3): KAGVTQTPRYLIKTRGQQVTLSCSPISGHRSVSWYQQTPGQGLQFLFEYFSETQRNKGNFPGRFSGRQFSNSRSEMNVSTLELGDSALYLCASSHDDRGNTIYFGEGSWLTVV.

This chain connects TRBV14 to TRBJ2-3, with TRBD2 identical over 10 bases. The CDR3 sequence is 17 residues long. CDR1 is SGHDN, CDR2 FVKESK, per germline. Trimming took 2 bases from V and 4 from J; bases not matched to a gene: 9. Here the CDR3 DNA reads TGTGCCAGCAGCCAACCGTTAGCGGGGGGTAGGGCAGATACGCAGTATTTT. Amino acid sequence: CASSQPLAGGRADTQYF.

V usage is TRBV11-3 and J usage is TRBJ1-1, with D perhaps TRBD1 (6 bases). V was shortened by 1 base and J by 0 bases, with 15 bases between the two germline ends. Per germline, CDR1 SGHNT and CDR2 YENEEA. This CDR3 is built from 17 residues. CDR3 protein: CASSLGIGQTMNTEAFF. CDR3 sequence (DNA): TGTGCCAGCAGCTTAGGCATAGGACAGACCATGAACACTGAAGCTTTCTTT.

A word on this clone: One junction end disagrees with the germline gene, perhaps due to a read error. The rearrangement uses TRBV24-1 and TRBJ2-2; D is possibly TRBD1 or TRBD2 (5 bases each). There are 13 residues in the CDR3. Germline V lookup: CDR1 KGHDR, CDR2 SFDVKD. CDR3 residues: CASRGENTGELFF. CDR3 sequence (DNA): TGTGCCTCCAGAGGGGAGAACACCGGGGAGCTGTTTTTT.

The V call is TRBV5-1, the J call TRBJ1-1, with D uncertain. The V gene's germline CDR1 is SGHRS and CDR2 YFSETQ. CDR3 length equals 14 residues. Deletions cut 0 bases from V and 0 bases from J, with 6 bases between. The CDR3 nucleotides read TGCGCCAGCAGCTTGGGGGAGCTGAACACTGAAGCTTTCTTT. Amino acids: CASSLGELNTEAFF. Filled out from reference TRBV5-1 and TRBJ1-1, the complete variable domain reads KAGVTQTPRYLIKTRGQQVTLSCSPISGHRSVSWYQQTPGQGLQFLFEYFSETQRNKGNFPGRFSGRQFSNSRSEMNVSTLELGDSALYLCASSLGELNTEAFFGQGTRLTVV.

The chain is built from TRBV27 and TRBJ1-5; maybe TRBD1 (5 bases). Trimming cost V 6 bases and J 0 bases, with 12 bases left between them. The V gene's germline CDR1 is MNHEY and CDR2 SMNVEV (reference sequence). The CDR3 runs to 15 residues. The CDR3 sequence is CASRQGGNSNQPQHF. In DNA form, the CDR3 reads TGTGCCAGCAGGCAGGGAGGGAATAGCAATCAGCCCCAGCATTTT.

This chain uses TRBV7-2 with TRBJ1-1; D remains ambiguous. Trimming took off 1 base at V and 8 bases at J, with 14 bases between the two ends. The CDR3 contains 14 residues. Germline loops: CDR1 SGHTA, CDR2 FQGNSA. This chain's CDR3 is CASSLGSVSEEAFF. The CDR3 coding sequence is TGTGCCAGCAGCTTAGGCAGCGTATCCGAAGAAGCTTTCTTT.

CDR3 in amino acids: CASSWDTTDTQYF. CDR3 in DNA: TGTGCCAGCAGCTGGGACACCACAGATACGCAGTATTTT. V is TRBV7-9 and J is TRBJ2-3, with a weak D call TRBD1 (6 bases). The CDR3 length is 13 residues. CDR1 SEHNR and CDR2 FQNEAQ come from the germline V gene (reference sequence). Trimming stripped 4 bases from V and 2 bases from J, with 7 bases between. The full variable domain, in which reference TRBV7-9 and TRBJ2-3 provide the parts outside the CDR3, is DTGVSQNPRHKITKRGQNVTFRCDPISEHNRLYWYRQTLGQGPEFLTYFQNEAQLEKSRLLSDRFSAERPKGSFSTLEIQRTEQGDSAMYLCASSWDTTDTQYFGPGTRLTVL.

CDR3: CSASTGGAEAFF. CDR3 nucleotide sequence: TGCAGTGCTAGTACAGGGGGTGCTGAAGCTTTCTTT. V usage is TRBV20-1 and J usage is TRBJ1-1; 8 nucleotides align to TRBD1. Trimming removed 3 bases from V and 6 bases from J; junction bases left unmatched: 3. The germline V gene has CDR1 DFQATT and CDR2 SNEGSKA (reference sequence). CDR3 size: 12 residues.

The V gene is TRBV12-5, the J gene TRBJ1-5, with D possibly being TRBD1 (5 bases). Germline V lookup: CDR1 LGHNT, CDR2 FRNRAP. There are 13 residues in the CDR3. The V gene lost 6 bases and the J gene lost 8 bases, with 14 bases spanning the gap. CDR3 in amino acids: CASGMGPSEPQHF. The CDR3 DNA reads as TGTGCTAGTGGCATGGGGCCGAGTGAGCCCCAGCATTTT.

The V call is TRBV6-6, the J call TRBJ1-6; no firm D call. Germline CDR1 and CDR2: MNHNY and SVGAGI (reference sequence). Trimming took 8 bases from V and 8 from J, leaving 16 bases between them. This CDR3 has 14 residues. The CDR3 DNA reads TGTGCCAGCGCCCAGTTGTCCTTTGATTCACCCCTCCACTTT. Translated: CASAQLSFDSPLHF.

The chain employs TRBV10-3 and TRBJ1-4; the match to TRBD1 covers 8 bases. The germline CDR1 and CDR2 sequences are ENHRY and SYGVKD. J gave up 7 bases and V 6 bases, and 7 bases lay outside the gene matches. This CDR3 spans 14 amino acids. The CDR3 here is CAIRPGQAGEKLFF. Written as DNA, the CDR3 is TGTGCCATCAGGCCGGGACAGGCGGGTGAAAAACTGTTTTTT.

The chain combines TRBV11-2 with TRBJ1-5; TRBD1 might be the D (5 bases). Trimming shortened V by 3 bases and J by 4 bases, and 10 bases separated the two germline ends. Looked up from germline, CDR1 is SGHAT and CDR2 is FQNNGV. This CDR3 comprises 14 residues. For the CDR3, the DNA is TGTGCCAGCAGCTTCCAGGGAGGGAATCAGCCCCAGCATTTT. It encodes CASSFQGGNQPQHF.

The chain uses TRBV30 and TRBJ1-1; tentatively, D is TRBD1 (6 bases). Germline V CDR1 and CDR2: GTSNPN, SVGIG (reference sequence). Deletions cut 8 bases from V and 7 bases from J, with 14 bases between. The CDR3 runs to 11 residues. CDR3 coding DNA: TGTGCCAACGGGACACCCTATGAAGCTTTCTTT. As protein: CANGTPYEAFF.